A selection of T cell receptor beta chains follows, all from one sample in a study of CD8+CD57+ T cells in acquired aplastic anemia. From the reads, TCRdb called clonotypes with MiXCR, one entry per CDR3 protein. The table lists 250,000 to 300,000 distinct CDR3 sequences, roughly 59% of them singletons. The specimen sequenced was sorted CD4+, CD8+, or CD8+CD57+ T cells (not recorded which) from PBMCs. The receptors were gathered from a human donor with aplastic anemia. CDR3s leave out the opening cysteine and the closing phenylalanine or tryptophan. Size tells how often a clone was seen (once, few, many) or the class of an expanded clone, and some rows leave it out.

j_call v_call clone_size cdr3_aa
TRBJ2-2 TRBV19 many ASSTSRGNTGELF
TRBJ2-3 TRBV20-1 many SARGTSGMTDTQY
TRBJ2-7 TRBV9 few ASSVVPSGQYEQY
TRBJ2-5 TRBV12-3/TRBV12-4 once ASNPGRQETQY
TRBJ1-1 TRBV6-4 NA ASSPMVAF
TRBJ2-3 TRBV20-1 many SARVGAVADTQY
TRBJ2-5 TRBV7-9 once ASSSAPTGEETQY
TRBJ2-5 TRBV24-1 once ATSAPTGGAQETQY
TRBJ2-7 TRBV7-8 NA AGSHRLAGGKEQY
TRBJ1-2 TRBV6-5 NA SAGRAVGGFT
TRBJ1-5 TRBV11-2 many ASSPDTNQPQH
TRBJ1-1 TRBV19 NA ASRIGTGNTEAF
TRBJ1-6 TRBV2 NA ASRRNSSVGSPLH
TRBJ2-7 TRBV24-1 NA ATSDSGTAYEQY
TRBJ2-2 TRBV7-8 once ASSSPGRKNTGELF
TRBJ2-7 TRBV7-9 NA ASSFMVLQSEQY
TRBJ2-2 TRBV7-8 NA ASSGEGTRTGELF
TRBJ1-1 TRBV10-3 NA AISESTGLDTEAF
TRBJ2-1 TRBV29-1 once SVGTSPSEQF
TRBJ2-5 TRBV3-1 NA ASSQDSGLAGWGTQY
TRBJ2-7 TRBV6-6 NA ASSYGGTGGEQY
TRBJ1-2 TRBV5-1 NA ASSAAETGLGGYT
TRBJ1-3 TRBV6-6 NA ASLYSGQSSGNTIY
TRBJ2-7 TRBV7-6 NA ASSSQGPPGSEQY
TRBJ1-3 TRBV20-1 many SARDGGSGNTIY
TRBJ2-7 TRBV5-1 many ASSLGWSWTGISYEQY
TRBJ1-2 TRBV9 few ASSVGGQGNYGYT
TRBJ1-2 TRBV7-8 NA ASSSPSGTVANYGYT
TRBJ2-7 TRBV10-3 many AIKLGQGGSYEQY
TRBJ1-1 TRBV10-3 few AISELGTNTEAF
TRBJ2-5 TRBV12-3/TRBV12-4 NA ASRTTVTGTQY
TRBJ2-7 TRBV9 NA ASSVETETYEQY
TRBJ1-5 TRBV6-6 many ASSPGAEGQPQH
TRBJ1-3 TRBV19 NA ASSPRPTGGNTIY
TRBJ1-3 TRBV9 NA ASSQGGPGNTIY
TRBJ1-2 TRBV15 NA ATSREDSAKVYGYT
TRBJ2-7 TRBV6-1 NA ASSLRDNPYEQY
TRBJ2-2 TRBV20-1 many SASFRGRLKRVAGELF
TRBJ1-2 TRBV7-2 once ASSEETGGARDYGYT
TRBJ2-1 TRBV24-1 NA ATSIDREPYNEQF
TRBJ1-2 TRBV2 NA ASMDRPWGGYT
TRBJ1-5 TRBV20-1 NA SASFSGQPNQPQH